This T cell receptor beta chain was obtained from a study of neurological immune-mediated disorders. Time point reported: longitudinal time-point 1 (baseline). Germline V lookup: CDR1 SGHDT, CDR2 YYEEEE. V trimming: 4 bases; J trimming: 5 bases; junction bases outside the gene matches: 6. This CDR3 spans 14 amino acids. The cDNA was synthesized by means of template-switch 5'RACE, which was carried out with 10-nucleotide random UMIs. TCRdb recomputed calls from the 5' RACE reads with MiXCR, one row per CDR3 protein. In the table there are 70,000 to 75,000 distinct CDR3 sequences, roughly an eighth of which are singletons.

The source material was PBMCs. The sequence was obtained from a female donor with HTLV-1-associated myelopathy (HAM/TSP). V is TRBV5-6 and J is TRBJ2-5; 9 bases agree with TRBD1. The CDR3 spells CASSTGQGEETQYF. The CDR3 DNA sequence: TGTGCCAGCAGCACGGGACAGGGAGAGGAGACCCAGTACTTC.